The T cell receptor (beta chain) under discussion was sequenced for a study of blood T cell repertoires in COVID-19. Study summary: Material from acute and convalescent COVID-19 was sourced from the United States, Italy and Spain. T cells, B-cell-depleted T cells, or PBMCs supplied cDNA or gDNA.

Trimming left V 3 bases short and J 4 bases short, with 4 bases between. The CDR3 is 11 residues long. CDR1 SGHAT and CDR2 FQNNGV come from the germline V gene. Source study methods: Estimation of nucleated cell counts relied on the amplification of reference gene primers. Sequenced by immunoSEQ multiplex PCR; TCRdb stores in-frame clones only, minus some. V, J and clone size derive from that table, while D and trimming were established from the DNA sequence. This table holds around 130,000 clones, roughly 81% found once. This clone was seen repeatedly, ten times or more. The same CDR3 arises from other DNA sequences in this sample as well.

The TCR comes from a human donor in a cohort sampled during active COVID-19. The V gene is TRBV11-2, the J gene TRBJ2-7; D gene ambiguous. The specimen sequenced was peripheral blood. The CDR3 DNA is TGTGCCAGCAGCTTGGCATACGAGCAGTACTTC. This sequence encodes CASSLAYEQYF.